This TCR beta chain was obtained from a study of blood T cell repertoires in COVID-19. Study details: Specimens from acute and convalescent COVID-19 originated in the United States, Italy and Spain.

The repertoire was sequenced with immunoSEQ multiplex PCR; TCRdb's copy has only in-frame clones and lacks some. Of 84,000 or so clones in the sample, about 80% were seen once. The CDR3 has 14 residues. V shed 0 bases and J shed 0 bases, with 7 bases lying between them. Germline lookup yields CDR1 SGDLS and CDR2 YYNGEE. Specimen: peripheral blood. The sequence was obtained from a human donor in a cohort sampled during active COVID-19. The chain carries TRBV9 and TRBJ2-7, with D hard to call. The CDR3 sequence: CASSVVPSSYEQYF. CDR3 nucleotides: TGTGCCAGCAGCGTAGTTCCGAGCTCCTACGAGCAGTACTTC.